This passage covers 4 T cell receptor beta chains from one sample sequenced in a study of blood T cells in healthy people across ages (dated by TCRdb to the mid-2010s). Library generation was performed with 5' RACE. The sequencing machine was an Illumina HiSeq 2500. A second PCR of 7 to 11 cycles was run with a J-beta primer mix and a sample-barcoded 5' primer. In TCRdb, the public reads were trimmed at Q25 with fastp and aligned with MiXCR, with productive beta chains retained. Each CDR3 protein appears once, grouped with its most common genes and DNA. The sample includes roughly 800,000 distinct CDR3 sequences, with 58% observed a single time. The top ten hold approximately 20% of the sample. Sequenced input: blood. All receptors come from a man aged 30 to 45 in good health.

This sequence joins TRBV13 and TRBJ2-7; D ambiguous. This CDR3 is 13 amino acids long. Germline lookup yields CDR1 PRHDT and CDR2 FYEKMQ (reference sequence). V was pared by 5 bases and J by 3 bases, with 11 bases between. CDR3 in amino acids: CASSEGQFYEQYF. The CDR3 region has the DNA TGTGCCAGCAGCGAAGGGCAGTTCTACGAGCAGTACTTC. Based on the CDR3 plus reference TRBV13 and TRBJ2-7, the full variable domain is AAGVIQSPRHLIKEKRETATLKCYPIPRHDTVYWYQQGPGQDPQFLISFYEKMQSDKGSIPDRFSAQQFSDYHSELNMSSLELGDSALYFCASSEGQFYEQYFGPGTRLTVT.

This clonotype was seen more than once but under ten times. V and J are TRBV29-1 and TRBJ2-3; D possibly corresponds to TRBD2 (5 bases). The CDR3 covers 12 residues. With 1 base removed from V and 5 bases from J, the gap between germline ends came to 7 bases. Germline CDR1 reads SQVTM; CDR2 reads ANQGSEA. CDR3 region: CSVEGREDTQYF. Written as DNA, the CDR3 is TGCAGCGTTGAAGGTCGGGAAGATACGCAGTATTTT.

The sample holds a few counts of this clonotype. This rearrangement joins TRBV7-9 to TRBJ1-2; no clear D gene. The germline CDR1 and CDR2 sequences are SEHNR and FQNEAQ (reference sequence). Trimming shortened V by 1 base and J by 8 bases, and 8 bases separated the two germline ends. CDR3 length equals 12 residues. CDR3 residues: CASSLGPAGYTF. The CDR3 DNA reads as TGTGCCAGCAGCTTAGGCCCGGCGGGCTACACCTTC.

At least ten counts were recorded for this clonotype. The genes are TRBV6-1 and TRBJ1-6, with D maybe TRBD1 (5 bases). This CDR3 comprises 15 residues. Germline V gives CDR1 MNHNS, CDR2 SASEGT. The V gene lost 6 bases and the J gene lost 7 bases, with 16 bases spanning the gap. CDR3 DNA sequence: TGTGCCAGCAGCGGGACCAGGACCAACAATTCACCCCTCCACTTT. Amino acid sequence: CASSGTRTNNSPLHF.